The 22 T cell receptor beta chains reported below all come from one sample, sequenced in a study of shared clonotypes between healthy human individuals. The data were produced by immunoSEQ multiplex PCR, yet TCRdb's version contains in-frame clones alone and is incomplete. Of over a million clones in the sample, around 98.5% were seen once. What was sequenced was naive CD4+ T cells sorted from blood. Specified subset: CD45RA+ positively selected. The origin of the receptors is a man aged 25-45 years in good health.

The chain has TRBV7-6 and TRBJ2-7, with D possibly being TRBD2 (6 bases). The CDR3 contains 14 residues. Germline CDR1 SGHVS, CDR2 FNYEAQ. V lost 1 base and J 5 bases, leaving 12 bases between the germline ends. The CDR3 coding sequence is TGTGCCAGCAGCTTAGGGGGGAGGAGGGACGAGCAGTACTTC. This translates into CASSLGGRRDEQYF.

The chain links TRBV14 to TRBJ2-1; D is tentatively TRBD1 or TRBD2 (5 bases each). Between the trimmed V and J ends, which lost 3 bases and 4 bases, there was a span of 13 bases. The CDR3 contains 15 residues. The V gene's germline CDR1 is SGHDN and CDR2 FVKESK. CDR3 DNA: TGTGCCAGCAGCCAGGGGGACCTTTGGTACAATGAGCAGTTCTTC. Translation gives CASSQGDLWYNEQFF.

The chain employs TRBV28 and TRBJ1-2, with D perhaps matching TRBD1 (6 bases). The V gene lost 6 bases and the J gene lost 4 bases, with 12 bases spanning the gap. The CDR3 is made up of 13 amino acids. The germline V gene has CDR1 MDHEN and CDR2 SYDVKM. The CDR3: CASRPQGGYGYTF. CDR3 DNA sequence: TGTGCCAGCAGGCCACAGGGAGGCTATGGCTACACCTTC.

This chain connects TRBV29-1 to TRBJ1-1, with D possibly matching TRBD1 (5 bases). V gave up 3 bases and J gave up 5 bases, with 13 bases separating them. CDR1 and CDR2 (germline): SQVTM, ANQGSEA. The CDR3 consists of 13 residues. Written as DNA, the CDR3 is TGCAGCGTTGAGTACAGGAGAGAGACTGAAGCTTTCTTT. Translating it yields CSVEYRRETEAFF.

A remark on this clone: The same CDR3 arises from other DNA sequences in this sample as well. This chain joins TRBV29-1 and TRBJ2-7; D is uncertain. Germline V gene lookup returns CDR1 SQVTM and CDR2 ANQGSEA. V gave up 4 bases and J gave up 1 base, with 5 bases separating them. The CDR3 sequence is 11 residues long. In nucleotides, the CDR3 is TGCAGCGTTGGAGGTTCCTACGAGCAGTACTTC. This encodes CSVGGSYEQYF.

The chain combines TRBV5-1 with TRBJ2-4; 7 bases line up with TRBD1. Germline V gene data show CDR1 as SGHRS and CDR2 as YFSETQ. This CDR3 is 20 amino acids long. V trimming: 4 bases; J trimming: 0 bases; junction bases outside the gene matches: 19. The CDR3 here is CASSKGQQGDFITAKNIQYF. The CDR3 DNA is TGCGCCAGCAGCAAGGGACAGCAGGGGGATTTTATCACAGCCAAAAACATTCAGTACTTC.

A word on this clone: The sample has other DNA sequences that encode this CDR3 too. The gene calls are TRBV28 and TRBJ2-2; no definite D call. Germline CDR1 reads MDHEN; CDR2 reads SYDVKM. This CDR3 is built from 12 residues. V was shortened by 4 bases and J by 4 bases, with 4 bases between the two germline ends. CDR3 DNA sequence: TGTGCCAGCAGTTCCAGCACCGGGGAGCTGTTTTTT. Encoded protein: CASSSSTGELFF.

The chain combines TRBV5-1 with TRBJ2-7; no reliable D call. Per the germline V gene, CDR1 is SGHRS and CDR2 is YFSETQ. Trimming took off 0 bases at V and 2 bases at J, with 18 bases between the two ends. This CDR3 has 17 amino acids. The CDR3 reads CASSLAINVEVPYEQYF. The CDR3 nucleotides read TGCGCCAGCAGCTTGGCCATAAACGTTGAGGTTCCCTACGAGCAGTACTTC.

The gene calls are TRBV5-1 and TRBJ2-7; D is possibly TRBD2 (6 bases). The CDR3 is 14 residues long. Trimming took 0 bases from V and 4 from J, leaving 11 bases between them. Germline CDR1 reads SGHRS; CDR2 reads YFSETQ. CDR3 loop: CASSLVLEGYEQYF. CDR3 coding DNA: TGCGCCAGCAGCTTGGTTCTGGAGGGGTACGAGCAGTACTTC.

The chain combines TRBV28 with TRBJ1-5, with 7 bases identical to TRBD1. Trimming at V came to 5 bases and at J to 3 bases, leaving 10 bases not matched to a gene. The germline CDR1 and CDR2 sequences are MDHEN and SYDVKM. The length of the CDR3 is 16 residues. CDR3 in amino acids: CASSVNRGPSNQPQHF. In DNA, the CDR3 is TGTGCCAGCAGTGTTAACAGGGGACCTTCCAATCAGCCCCAGCATTTT.

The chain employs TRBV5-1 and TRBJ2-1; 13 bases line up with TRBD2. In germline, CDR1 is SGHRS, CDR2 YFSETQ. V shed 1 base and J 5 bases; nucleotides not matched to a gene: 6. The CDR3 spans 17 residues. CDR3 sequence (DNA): TGCGCCAGCAGCTTGTTAGGACTAGCGGGAGACAACAATGAGCAGTTCTTC. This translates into CASSLLGLAGDNNEQFF.

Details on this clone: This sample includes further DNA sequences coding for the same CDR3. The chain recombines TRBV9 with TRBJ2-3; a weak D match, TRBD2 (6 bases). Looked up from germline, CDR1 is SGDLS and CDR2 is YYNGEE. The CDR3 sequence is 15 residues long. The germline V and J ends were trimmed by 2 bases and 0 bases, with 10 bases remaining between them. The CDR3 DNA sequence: TGTGCCAGCAGCGTTAGCGGTACTAGCACAGATACGCAGTATTTT. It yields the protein CASSVSGTSTDTQYF.

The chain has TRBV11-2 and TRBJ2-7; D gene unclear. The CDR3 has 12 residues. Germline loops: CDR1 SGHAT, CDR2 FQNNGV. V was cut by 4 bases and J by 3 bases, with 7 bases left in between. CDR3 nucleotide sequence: TGTGCCAGCAGCTCCGTGTTCTACGAGCAGTACTTC. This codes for CASSSVFYEQYF.

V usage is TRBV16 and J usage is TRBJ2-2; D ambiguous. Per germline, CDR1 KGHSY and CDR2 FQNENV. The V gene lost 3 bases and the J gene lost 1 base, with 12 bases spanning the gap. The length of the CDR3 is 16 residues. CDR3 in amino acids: CASSQIGNKNTGELFF. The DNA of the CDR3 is TGTGCCAGCAGCCAGATAGGGAATAAGAACACCGGGGAGCTGTTTTTT.

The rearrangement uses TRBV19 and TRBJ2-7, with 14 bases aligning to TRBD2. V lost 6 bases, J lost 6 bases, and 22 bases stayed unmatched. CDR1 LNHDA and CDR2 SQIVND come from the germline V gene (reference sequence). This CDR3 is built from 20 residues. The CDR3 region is CASRPQGLAGEYTVESEQYF. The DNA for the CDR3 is TGTGCCAGTAGGCCCCAGGGACTAGCGGGAGAATACACCGTGGAGAGCGAGCAGTACTTC. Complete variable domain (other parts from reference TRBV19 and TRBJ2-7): DGGITQSPKYLFRKEGQNVTLSCEQNLNHDAMYWYRQDPGQGLRLIYYSQIVNDFQKGDIAEGYSVSREKKESFPLTVTSAQKNPTAFYLCASRPQGLAGEYTVESEQYFGPGTRLTVT.

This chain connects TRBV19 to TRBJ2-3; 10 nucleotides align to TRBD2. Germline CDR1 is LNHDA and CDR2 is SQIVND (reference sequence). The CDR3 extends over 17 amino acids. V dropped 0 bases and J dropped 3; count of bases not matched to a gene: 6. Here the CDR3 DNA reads TGTGCCAGTAGTATAGAAAGCGGGAGGGCCCGGACAGATACGCAGTATTTT. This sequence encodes CASSIESGRARTDTQYF.

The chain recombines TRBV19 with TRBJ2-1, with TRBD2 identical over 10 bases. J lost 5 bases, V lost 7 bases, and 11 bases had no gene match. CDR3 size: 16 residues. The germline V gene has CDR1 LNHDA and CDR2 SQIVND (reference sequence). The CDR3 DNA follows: TGTGCCAGTAAGATACTAAGAGCGGGAGGGCACAATGAGCAGTTCTTC. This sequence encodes CASKILRAGGHNEQFF.

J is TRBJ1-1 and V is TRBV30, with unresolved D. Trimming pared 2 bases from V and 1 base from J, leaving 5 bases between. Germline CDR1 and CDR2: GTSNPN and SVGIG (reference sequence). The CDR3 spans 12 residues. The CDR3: CAWSPKNTEAFF. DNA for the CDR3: TGTGCCTGGAGTCCCAAGAACACTGAAGCTTTCTTT.

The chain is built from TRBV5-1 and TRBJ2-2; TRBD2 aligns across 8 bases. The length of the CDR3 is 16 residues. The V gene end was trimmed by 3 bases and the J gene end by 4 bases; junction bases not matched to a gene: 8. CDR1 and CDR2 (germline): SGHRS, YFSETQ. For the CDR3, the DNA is TGCGCCAGCAGCTCGGGACTAGAAGTTGGCACCGGGGAGCTGTTTTTT. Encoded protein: CASSSGLEVGTGELFF.

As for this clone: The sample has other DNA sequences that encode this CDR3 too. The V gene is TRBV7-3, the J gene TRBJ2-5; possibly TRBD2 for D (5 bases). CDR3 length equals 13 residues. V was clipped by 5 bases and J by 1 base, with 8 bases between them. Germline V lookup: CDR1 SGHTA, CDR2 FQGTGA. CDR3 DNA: TGTGCCAGCAGCCGGGGATCCCAAGAGACCCAGTACTTC. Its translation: CASSRGSQETQYF.

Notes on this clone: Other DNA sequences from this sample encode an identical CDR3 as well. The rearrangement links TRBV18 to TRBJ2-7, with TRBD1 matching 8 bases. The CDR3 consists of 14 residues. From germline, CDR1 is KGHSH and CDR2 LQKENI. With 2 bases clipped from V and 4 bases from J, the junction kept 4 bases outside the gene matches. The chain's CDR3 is CASSPGTGVYEQYF. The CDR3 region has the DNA TGTGCCAGCTCACCAGGGACAGGAGTATACGAGCAGTACTTC.

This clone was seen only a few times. CDR3 bases: TGTGCCAGCAGCTTAGAACGGGGCCTACATCAGCCCCAGCATTTT. Translated, it gives CASSLERGLHQPQHF. This chain links TRBV7-2 with TRBJ1-5; a possible D gene is TRBD1 (5 bases). The length of the CDR3 is 15 residues. V shed 1 base and J shed 5 bases, with 12 bases lying between them. Germline CDR1 SGHTA, CDR2 FQGNSA.